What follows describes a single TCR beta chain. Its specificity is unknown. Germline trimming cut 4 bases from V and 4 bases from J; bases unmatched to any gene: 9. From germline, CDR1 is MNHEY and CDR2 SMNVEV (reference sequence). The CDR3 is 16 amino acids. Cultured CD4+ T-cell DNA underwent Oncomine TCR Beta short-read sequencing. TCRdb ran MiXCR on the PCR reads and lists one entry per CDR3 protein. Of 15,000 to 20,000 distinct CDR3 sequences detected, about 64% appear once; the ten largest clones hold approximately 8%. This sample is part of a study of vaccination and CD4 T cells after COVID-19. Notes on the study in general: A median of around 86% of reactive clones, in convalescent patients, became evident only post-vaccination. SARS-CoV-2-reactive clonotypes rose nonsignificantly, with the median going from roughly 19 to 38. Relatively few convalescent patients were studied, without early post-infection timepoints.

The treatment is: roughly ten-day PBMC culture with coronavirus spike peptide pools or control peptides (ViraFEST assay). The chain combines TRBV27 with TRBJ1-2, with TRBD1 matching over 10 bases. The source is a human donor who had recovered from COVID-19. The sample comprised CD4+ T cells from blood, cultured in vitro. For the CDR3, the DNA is TGTGCCAGCAGTTCCCTCGCCGACAGGGGGCTCTATGGCTACACCTTC. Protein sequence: CASSSLADRGLYGYTF.